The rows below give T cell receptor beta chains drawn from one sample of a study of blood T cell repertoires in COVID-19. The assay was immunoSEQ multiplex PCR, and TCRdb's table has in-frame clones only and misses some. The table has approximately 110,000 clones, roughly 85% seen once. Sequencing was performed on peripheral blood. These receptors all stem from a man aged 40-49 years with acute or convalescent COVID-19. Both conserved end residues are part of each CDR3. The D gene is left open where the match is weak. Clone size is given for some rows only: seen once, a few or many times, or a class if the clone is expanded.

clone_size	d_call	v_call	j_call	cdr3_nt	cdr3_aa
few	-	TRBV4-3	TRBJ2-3	TGCGCCAGCAGCCAAGAAGTGGTGGGGGCGGTCGGAGATACGCAGTATTTT	CASSQEVVGAVGDTQYF
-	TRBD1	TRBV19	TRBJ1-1	TGTGCCAGTAGTAAGGGACAGGGGGACACTGAAGCTTTCTTT	CASSKGQGDTEAFF
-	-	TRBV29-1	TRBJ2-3	TGCAGCGTTGAGGGACTCCACACAGATACGCAGTATTTT	CSVEGLHTDTQYF
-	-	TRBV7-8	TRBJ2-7	TGTGCCAGCAGCTTAGCGAATCCAGGGCTAGACGAGCAGTACTTC	CASSLANPGLDEQYF
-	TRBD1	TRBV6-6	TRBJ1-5	TGTGCCAGCAGTTACTCTGACAGGGGGGACCAGCCCCAGCATTTT	CASSYSDRGDQPQHF
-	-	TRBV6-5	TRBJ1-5	TGTGCCAGCAGTTCTACAGGAAGCAATCAGCCCCAGCATTTT	CASSSTGSNQPQHF
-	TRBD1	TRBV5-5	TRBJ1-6	TGTGCCAGCAGCTTTCGGACAGGGGGCGATGTACCCCTCCACTTT	CASSFRTGGDVPLHF
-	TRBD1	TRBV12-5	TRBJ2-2	TGTGCTAGTGGTTTGCCCCGGGGACAGGGATACACCGGGGAGCTGTTTTTT	CASGLPRGQGYTGELFF
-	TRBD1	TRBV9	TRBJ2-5	TGTGCCAGCAGCGTGACCGTAACAGGGGCAGGAGAGACCCAGTACTTC	CASSVTVTGAGETQYF
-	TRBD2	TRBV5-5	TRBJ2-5	TGTGCCAGCAGCCACGGGGGGGAAGAGACCCAGTACTTC	CASSHGGEETQYF
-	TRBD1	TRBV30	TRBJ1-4	TGTGCCTGGAGTGCAAAATACCGGGACAGCGGTAATGAAAAACTGTTTTTT	CAWSAKYRDSGNEKLFF
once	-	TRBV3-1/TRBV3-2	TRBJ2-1	TGTGCCAGCAGCACCGGGAACAGGGGGGGGAGTTACAATGAGCAGTTCTTC	CASSTGNRGGSYNEQFF
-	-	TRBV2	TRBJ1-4	TGTGCCAGTGTTCTACAGGAAAAACTGTTTTTT	CASVLQEKLFF
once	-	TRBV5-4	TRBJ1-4	TGTGCCAGCAGCTTGGCAGGGAATGAAAAACTGTTTTTT	CASSLAGNEKLFF
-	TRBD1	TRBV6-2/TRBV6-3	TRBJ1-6	TGTGCCAGCAGTCGACAGGGGGTCGGGTCACCCCTCCACTTT	CASSRQGVGSPLHF
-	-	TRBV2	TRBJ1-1	TGTGCCAGCAGTGAAGTGGGGGGGGACACTGAAGCTTTCTTT	CASSEVGGDTEAFF